What follows are 32 T cell receptor beta chains derived from one specimen sequenced in a study of technical replicates of blood from several donors. Profiled with immunoSEQ multiplex PCR; TCRdb holds only in-frame clones, not every one. This table holds tens of thousands of clones, roughly 94% found once. Sequences were obtained from T cells isolated from PBMCs. Receptor source: a human donor in good health.

The genes are TRBV28 and TRBJ1-1; 7 bases are shared with TRBD1. There are 14 residues in the CDR3. Germline V gives CDR1 MDHEN, CDR2 SYDVKM. The V and J ends lost 3 bases and 8 bases, in that order; junction bases with no gene match: 9. This CDR3 reads CASSLINDRVEAFF. The CDR3 nucleotides are TGTGCCAGCAGTTTGATTAATGACAGGGTCGAAGCTTTCTTT.

This rearrangement joins TRBV30 to TRBJ2-7; D is perhaps TRBD1 (5 bases). Trimming stripped 0 bases from V and 2 bases from J, with 11 bases between. The germline CDR1 and CDR2 sequences are GTSNPN and SVGIG (reference sequence). CDR3 size: 14 residues. CDR3 bases: TGTGCCTGGAGTGTACTGGGGCAGCCCTACGAGCAGTACTTC. It specifies CAWSVLGQPYEQYF.

This clone showed up just once. This chain joins TRBV29-1 and TRBJ2-1, with D tentatively TRBD1 (6 bases). The CDR3 is 11 residues long. Trimming removed 4 bases at V and 15 bases at J, with 16 bases between. The germline V gene has CDR1 SQVTM and CDR2 ANQGSEA. The CDR3 here is CSVGGQQDSFF. CDR3 DNA sequence: TGCAGCGTTGGTGGACAGCAGGATTCGTTCTTC.

This clone is a singleton in its sample. The chain combines TRBV19 with TRBJ1-5; the D is unclear. Germline loops: CDR1 LNHDA, CDR2 SQIVND (reference sequence). The V gene lost 8 bases and the J gene lost 11 bases, with 10 bases spanning the gap. The CDR3 has 10 residues. The CDR3: CASWGGSQHF. The CDR3 DNA is TGTGCCAGTTGGGGAGGGTCCCAGCATTTT. Using reference TRBV19 and TRBJ1-5 for the parts outside the CDR3, the full variable domain is DGGITQSPKYLFRKEGQNVTLSCEQNLNHDAMYWYRQDPGQGLRLIYYSQIVNDFQKGDIAEGYSVSREKKESFPLTVTSAQKNPTAFYLCASWGGSQHFGDGTRLSIL.

The CDR3 region is CACRRTVNEKLFF. As DNA, the CDR3 is TGTGCCTGCCGGAGGACCGTCAATGAAAAACTGTTTTTT. The chain combines TRBV30 with TRBJ1-4, with no clear D. The ends were cut back, 6 bases at V and 5 bases at J, with 13 bases in the middle. Germline V gene lookup returns CDR1 GTSNPN and CDR2 SVGIG (reference sequence). CDR3 length: 13 residues.

The V gene is TRBV28, the J gene TRBJ1-2; D possibly corresponds to TRBD1 (6 bases). CDR1 MDHEN and CDR2 SYDVKM come from the germline V gene. The CDR3 consists of 15 residues. V gave up 2 bases and J gave up 5 bases, with 15 bases separating them. CDR3 bases: TGTGCCAGCAGTTTACGTGGACAGTACCCATATGGCTACACCTTC. It yields the protein CASSLRGQYPYGYTF.

The rearrangement links TRBV27 to TRBJ1-2; 12 nucleotides agree with TRBD1. Germline loops: CDR1 MNHEY, CDR2 SMNVEV (reference sequence). This CDR3 is 16 amino acids long. V was pared by 3 bases and J by 4 bases, with 6 bases of the junction left unmatched. CDR3 in amino acids: CASSFGTGGASYGYTF. The CDR3 nucleotides read TGTGCCAGCAGTTTCGGGACAGGGGGCGCTAGCTATGGCTACACCTTC.

The V gene is TRBV29-1, the J gene TRBJ2-5; 7 positions match TRBD1. CDR1 is SQVTM, CDR2 ANQGSEA, per germline. Trimming removed 4 bases from V and 4 bases from J; junction bases left unmatched: 0. The CDR3 runs 11 residues. CDR3 in DNA: TGCAGCGTTGGACAGGGAGAGACCCAGTACTTC. It yields the protein CSVGQGETQYF.

This chain links TRBV6-1 with TRBJ2-1; tentatively, D is TRBD2 (5 bases). Germline V gene lookup returns CDR1 MNHNS and CDR2 SASEGT. V was clipped by 1 base and J by 10 bases, with 17 bases between them. This CDR3 is 15 amino acids long. DNA of the CDR3: TGTGCCAGCAGTGAAGACGACTACTTATCCTACGAGCAGTTCTTC. Its translation: CASSEDDYLSYEQFF.

The chain employs TRBV7-9 and TRBJ1-4, with D possibly being TRBD1 (6 bases). V gave up 2 bases and J gave up 5 bases, with 12 bases separating them. The length of the CDR3 is 15 residues. From germline, CDR1 is SEHNR and CDR2 FQNEAQ (reference sequence). The CDR3 loop reads CASSLTSGVNEKLFF. CDR3 bases: TGTGCCAGCAGCTTAACGTCAGGGGTAAATGAAAAACTGTTTTTT.

In DNA form, the CDR3 reads TGTGCCAGCAGCACAACAGGGGTCTATGGCTACACCTTC. This sequence encodes CASSTTGVYGYTF. The V and J genes are TRBV14 and TRBJ1-2; 7 nucleotides line up with TRBD1. CDR1 and CDR2 (germline): SGHDN, FVKESK. V lost 5 bases, J lost 4 bases, and 4 bases stayed unmatched. CDR3 length: 13 amino acids. The full variable domain, in which reference TRBV14 and TRBJ1-2 provide the parts outside the CDR3, is EAGVTQFPSHSVIEKGQTVTLRCDPISGHDNLYWYRRVMGKEIKFLLHFVKESKQDESGMPNNRFLAERTGGTYSTLKVQPAELEDSGVYFCASSTTGVYGYTFGSGTRLTVV.

The genes are TRBV6-5 and TRBJ2-1; D is possibly TRBD2 (5 bases). CDR3 length: 13 residues. The germline V gene has CDR1 MNHEY and CDR2 SVGAGI. The V end lost 6 bases, the J end lost 9 bases, and 15 bases lay between the germline ends. The DNA for the CDR3 is TGTGCCAGCAGCCGGACTGATCGGACTGAGCAGTTCTTC. Translated: CASSRTDRTEQFF.

The chain carries TRBV29-1 and TRBJ1-2; D ambiguous. Germline assignment: CDR1 SQVTM and CDR2 ANQGSEA. V lost 5 bases and J lost 4, with 26 bases in between. The CDR3 consists of 17 residues. DNA of the CDR3: TGCAGCGTTCCTGGGTTAACAGTCCCCAAACTGGGCTATGGCTACACCTTC. Encoded protein: CSVPGLTVPKLGYGYTF.

This clone was seen only once. This chain uses TRBV7-8 with TRBJ1-5; D gene uncertain. From germline, CDR1 is SGHVS and CDR2 FQNEAQ. Between the trimmed V and J ends, which lost 3 bases and 7 bases, there was a span of 10 bases. The CDR3 is made up of 13 amino acids. CDR3 protein: CASSLRGWQPQHF. DNA of the CDR3: TGTGCCAGCAGCTTGCGGGGATGGCAGCCCCAGCATTTT.

A few counts support this clone. V usage is TRBV6-4 and J usage is TRBJ2-2, with TRBD2 matching 10 bases. This CDR3 is built from 13 residues. Per the germline V gene, CDR1 is MRHNA and CDR2 is SNTAGT. The V gene end was trimmed by 7 bases and the J gene end by 4 bases; junction bases not matched to a gene: 0. The CDR3 loop is CASTSGSTGELFF. The CDR3 DNA sequence: TGTGCCAGCACTAGCGGGAGCACCGGGGAGCTGTTTTTT.

The chain uses TRBV19 and TRBJ2-3, with TRBD2 matching over 7 bases. This CDR3 is built from 16 residues. Germline V gene sequence: CDR1 LNHDA, CDR2 SQIVND (reference sequence). V trimming: 3 bases; J trimming: 4 bases; junction bases outside the gene matches: 10. The CDR3 coding sequence is TGTGCCAGTAGTATCCGACGACTAGCAATGGCAGATACGCAGTATTTT. The encoded protein is CASSIRRLAMADTQYF.

This clone was picked up one time. V gene TRBV28 combines with J gene TRBJ1-4; no definite D call. Trimming took 10 bases from V and 6 from J, leaving 15 bases between them. Germline V CDR1 and CDR2: MDHEN, SYDVKM. This CDR3 region has 13 residues. CDR3 sequence reads: CATGSGSHEKLFF. DNA for the CDR3: TGTGCCACTGGCTCGGGGTCGCATGAAAAACTGTTTTTT.

The chain employs TRBV2 and TRBJ2-3; D gene uncertain. The CDR3 contains 13 residues. Per germline, CDR1 SNHLY and CDR2 FYNNEI. V shed 5 bases and J shed 8 bases, with 14 bases lying between them. The CDR3 here is CASSPSLGRTQYF. The CDR3 nucleotides are TGTGCCAGCAGTCCATCTCTAGGTCGTACGCAGTATTTT.

This chain links TRBV28 with TRBJ2-7; D might be TRBD2 (5 bases). Trimming removed 3 bases at V and 2 bases at J, with 17 bases between. CDR1 and CDR2 (germline): MDHEN, SYDVKM. CDR3 length equals 16 residues. Here the CDR3 reads CASSLLLEGGAYEQYF. CDR3 sequence (DNA): TGTGCCAGCAGTTTGCTTTTAGAGGGTGGGGCCTACGAGCAGTACTTC.

This clone was seen just once. The chain has TRBV4-1 and TRBJ1-5; D is uncertain. Trimming took off 2 bases at V and 0 bases at J, with 8 bases between the two ends. Germline CDR1 reads MGHRA; CDR2 reads YSYEKL. This CDR3 has 15 amino acids. Written as DNA, the CDR3 is TGCGCCAGCAGCCAAAGTTACACTAGCAATCAGCCCCAGCATTTT. Protein sequence: CASSQSYTSNQPQHF.

This clone was seen only once. The V and J genes are TRBV29-1 and TRBJ1-2, with D perhaps matching TRBD1 (5 bases). Trimming took off 0 bases at V and 6 bases at J, with 14 bases between the two ends. This CDR3 has 14 residues. CDR1 is SQVTM and CDR2 is ANQGSEA in the germline V gene. The CDR3 DNA sequence: TGCAGCGTTGAAGATCATGGGGGGGGAGATGGCTACACCTTC. Translation: CSVEDHGGGDGYTF.

The chain has TRBV6-5 and TRBJ2-7; D gene ambiguous. Germline values: CDR1 MNHEY, CDR2 SVGAGI. The CDR3 consists of 14 residues. V dropped 2 bases and J dropped 2 bases, with 10 bases sitting between them. CDR3 DNA sequence: TGTGCCAGCAGTTACGAGCGAGAGGCCTACGAGCAGTACTTC. Translating gives CASSYEREAYEQYF.

This clone was picked up one time. The chain is built from TRBV29-1 and TRBJ1-3; no reliable D call. CDR3 size: 15 residues. Germline V gene lookup returns CDR1 SQVTM and CDR2 ANQGSEA. The V and J ends lost 4 bases and 1 base respectively, with 14 bases between them. This CDR3 is CSVVNRGVSGNTIYF. The CDR3 nucleotides read TGCAGCGTTGTAAACCGTGGAGTATCTGGAAACACCATATATTTT.

This clone appeared a few times. V gene TRBV7-2 combines with J gene TRBJ1-1; a possible D gene is TRBD1 (5 bases). Looked up from germline, CDR1 is SGHTA and CDR2 is FQGNSA. The CDR3 runs to 17 residues. Trimming left V 1 base short and J 1 base short, with 16 bases between. CDR3 loop: CASSLDPGVGGNTEAFF. The CDR3 DNA reads TGTGCCAGCAGCTTAGACCCGGGGGTCGGAGGGAACACTGAAGCTTTCTTT.

The gene calls are TRBV5-4 and TRBJ2-1; 9 bases line up with TRBD2. Germline-derived CDR1 and CDR2 are SGHNT and YYREEE (reference sequence). Trimming took 4 bases from V and 6 from J; bases not matched to a gene: 8. This CDR3 contains 15 residues. The CDR3 reads CASSEGLARGNEQFF. The CDR3 DNA sequence: TGTGCCAGCAGCGAGGGACTAGCCCGTGGCAATGAGCAGTTCTTC.

The CDR3 nucleotides are TGTGCCAGCTCACCTCGACTAGCGGGAGGTACTAACTACGAGCAGTACTTC. Its protein product is CASSPRLAGGTNYEQYF. The V and J genes are TRBV18 and TRBJ2-7; 13 bases match TRBD2. From germline, CDR1 is KGHSH and CDR2 LQKENI. The CDR3 covers 17 residues. The V and J ends lost 3 bases and 3 bases, in that order; junction bases with no gene match: 8.

This clone came up once. The gene calls are TRBV7-3 and TRBJ1-1; 11 bases match TRBD1. This CDR3 is built from 15 residues. In germline, CDR1 is SGHTA, CDR2 FQGTGA. The junction had 4 bases not matched to a gene; V was cut back by 2 bases and J by 5 bases. The CDR3 here is CASSLSGQGATEAFF. In nucleotides, the CDR3 is TGTGCCAGCAGCTTATCCGGACAGGGGGCAACTGAAGCTTTCTTT.

This clone was counted between two and nine times. The gene calls are TRBV7-2 and TRBJ2-1, with D possibly being TRBD2 (5 bases). Trimming removed 5 bases at V and 8 bases at J, with 16 bases between. Germline loops: CDR1 SGHTA, CDR2 FQGNSA. The CDR3 consists of 14 residues. CDR3 nucleotide sequence: TGTGCCAGCAGCACTAGGGTCTACCGAGATGAGCAGTTCTTC. Encoded protein: CASSTRVYRDEQFF.

The chain carries TRBV28 and TRBJ2-1, with a tentative D call TRBD2 (5 bases). The CDR3 runs 12 residues. Trimming removed 6 bases at V and 8 bases at J, with 11 bases between. The germline CDR1 and CDR2 sequences are MDHEN and SYDVKM. Here the CDR3 DNA reads TGTGCCAGCAGAACTAGGGTCCATGAGCAGTTCTTC. Amino acids: CASRTRVHEQFF.

The CDR3 DNA is TGTGCCAGTAGTGAGGATTTGAACACTGAAGCTTTCTTT. It yields the protein CASSEDLNTEAFF. The chain has TRBV19 and TRBJ1-1, with unresolved D. Germline assignment: CDR1 LNHDA and CDR2 SQIVND (reference sequence). CDR3 length equals 13 residues. The ends were cut back, 5 bases at V and 0 bases at J, with 7 bases in the middle.

This clone was detected once. V usage is TRBV30 and J usage is TRBJ2-3; 11 nucleotides agree with TRBD2. CDR1 GTSNPN and CDR2 SVGIG come from the germline V gene (reference sequence). The CDR3 runs to 16 residues. Trimming removed 3 bases from V and 4 bases from J; junction bases left unmatched: 9. In DNA, the CDR3 is TGTGCCTGGAGCCCAGGGCTAGCGGGAGGTCCAGATACGCAGTATTTT. It encodes CAWSPGLAGGPDTQYF.

The rearrangement uses TRBV5-1 and TRBJ1-2; D is perhaps TRBD1 (6 bases). The V end lost 7 bases, the J end lost 7 bases, and 14 bases lay between the germline ends. The CDR3 spans 12 residues. The germline V gene has CDR1 SGHRS and CDR2 YFSETQ. CDR3 nucleotide sequence: TGCGCCAGCCGGGGTGGGACAATTGGCTACACCTTC. Its translation is CASRGGTIGYTF.